This T cell receptor beta chain stems from a study of T cells in Graves' hyperthyroidism and ophthalmopathy. General study results and limits: Onset of ophthalmopathy came a median around 6.5 months after the model predicted it.

J lost 5 bases, V lost 4 bases, and 7 bases had no gene match. The germline gives CDR1 SGHRS, CDR2 YFSETQ. The CDR3 sequence is 15 residues long. The investigators amplified TCR beta CDR3 regions from RNA transcripts. The HTBI primer set served for first-round RT-PCR of the TCR CDR3. MiXCR was run by TCRdb on the multiplex PCR reads, yielding one entry per CDR3 protein. The profile shows fewer than 600,000 distinct CDR3 sequences, 14% of them singletons. This clonotype was seen at least ten times. The antigen remains unidentified. This receptor was identified in a woman in her forties with Graves' hyperthyroidism. The chain recombines TRBV5-1 with TRBJ2-1, with 9 positions matching TRBD2. The sample consisted of blood. The CDR3 DNA reads as TGCGCCAGCAGCGCTTCTAGCGGGATGAACAATGAGCAGTTCTTC. Translated: CASSASSGMNNEQFF.